The text below deals with one T cell receptor (beta chain). The antigen is not known. Germline-derived CDR1 and CDR2 are LNHDA and SQIVND (reference sequence). The CDR3 spans 15 residues. Trimming took off 3 bases at V and 1 base at J, with 11 bases between the two ends. TCRdb's table, derived via immunoSEQ multiplex PCR, lists solely in-frame clones and lacks some. The repertoire holds about 100,000 clones, with around 88% as singletons. This sample stems from a study of identifying expanded T cells in peripheral blood. Regarding the study as a whole: About 1.3 clones differed between technical replicates, versus roughly 17 and 20 over time.

This sequence was found in a person aged 18 to 70 in good health. Specimen: blood. This chain connects TRBV19 to TRBJ2-3; D unclear. The CDR3 is CASSIWVLGTDTQYF. The CDR3 region has the DNA TGTGCCAGTAGTATCTGGGTTTTGGGCACAGATACGCAGTATTTT.